This T cell receptor (beta chain) emerged from a study of T cell responses to AZD1222 COVID-19 vaccine. Using immunoSEQ multiplex PCR, the repertoire was profiled, and TCRdb retains in-frame clones only, with some absent. The data contain 140,000 or so clones, more than 75% of them seen just once; the ten biggest clones take up about 2%. V was cut by 3 bases and J by 0 bases, with 13 bases left in between. Germline CDR1 SGHRS, CDR2 YFSETQ. This CDR3 comprises 15 residues. Doses given second, at about 4 or about 12 weeks, were pooled. The V gene is TRBV5-1, the J gene TRBJ2-7, with a possible D match to TRBD2 (6 bases). This material consisted of peripheral blood, taken 28 days after the second AZD1222 dose. The TCR was taken from an adult who received the AZD1222 COVID-19 vaccine. CDR3 coding DNA: TGCGCCAGCAGCTGGATTAGCGGTTCCTCCTACGAGCAGTACTTC. This encodes CASSWISGSSYEQYF.